These T cell receptor beta chains were read from a single sample in a study of human T cells and chemical hapten exposure. TCRdb reprocessed the RACE reads with MiXCR, giving one entry per CDR3 protein. The sample records around 120,000 distinct CDR3 sequences, approximately 13% being singletons. The specimen was whole blood, collected in connection with sensitization to the hapten diphenylcyclopropenone (DPC). The receptors derive from a man younger than 30 with alopecia areata. Some clones in this sample may be carry-over from other donors' samples. Both conserved end residues are part of each CDR3. D genes are given only for firm matches. Expanded clones get a size class; other rows say once, few or many, or leave the size out.

-	TRBV20-1	many	TRBJ2-3	CSARGIQGSTDTQYF	TGCAGTGCTAGAGGAATACAGGGCAGCACAGATACGCAGTATTTT
-	TRBV6-4	few	TRBJ2-2	CASSPTGNTGELFF	TGTGCCAGCAGCCCTACAGGGAACACCGGGGAGCTGTTTTTT
-	TRBV20-1	many	TRBJ2-1	CSARDRGDNEQFF	TGCAGTGCTAGAGATCGCGGGGACAATGAGCAGTTCTTC
-	TRBV27	few	TRBJ2-1	CASSLFLDNEQFF	TGTGCCAGCAGTTTGTTTCTGGACAATGAGCAGTTCTTC
-	TRBV7-2	-	TRBJ1-4	CASSLGSDGGEKLFF	TGTGCCAGCAGCTTAGGCAGTGACGGGGGTGAAAAACTGTTTTTT
-	TRBV5-1	few	TRBJ1-1	CASKPPPPDTEAFF	TGCGCCAGCAAGCCCCCCCCACCGGACACTGAAGCTTTCTTT
-	TRBV7-9	-	TRBJ2-6	CASSSTESGANVLTF	TGTGCCAGCAGTTCGACAGAGTCTGGGGCCAACGTCCTGACTTTC
TRBD2	TRBV20-1	many	TRBJ2-3	CSARTSGGRTDTQYF	TGCAGTGCTAGAACTAGCGGGGGCCGCACAGATACGCAGTATTTT
TRBD1	TRBV2	few	TRBJ2-7	CASRTGTDPSNRYF	TGTGCCAGCAGGACCGGGACAGATCCTTCGAATAGGTACTTC
TRBD2	TRBV24-1	few	TRBJ2-3	CATSGPGLAKDTQYF	TGTGCCACCAGTGGTCCGGGACTAGCGAAAGATACGCAGTATTTT
-	TRBV29-1	many	TRBJ1-1	CSPGGTGTEAFF	TGCAGCCCTGGAGGGACCGGCACTGAAGCTTTCTTT
TRBD2	TRBV27	few	TRBJ2-1	CASSEIAGGPYNEQFF	TGTGCCAGCAGTGAAATAGCGGGGGGTCCCTACAATGAGCAGTTCTTC
-	TRBV5-1	many	TRBJ2-7	CASSLFLTAYEQYF	TGCGCCAGCAGCTTGTTCCTTACAGCTTACGAGCAGTACTTC
-	TRBV11-2	-	TRBJ1-1	CASSPPSGQMNTEAFF	TGTGCCAGCAGTCCACCCTCGGGGCAGATGAACACTGAAGCTTTCTTT
TRBD1	TRBV7-9	-	TRBJ1-2	CASSPNDREDGYTF	TGTGCCAGCAGCCCGAACGACAGGGAGGATGGCTACACCTTC
-	TRBV5-1	-	TRBJ1-5	CASSLGPAGNQPQHF	TGCGCCAGCAGCTTGGGGCCTGCCGGGAATCAGCCCCAGCATTTT
-	TRBV7-6	few	TRBJ1-5	CASSLRVREQPQHF	TGTGCCAGCAGCTTACGGGTTAGGGAGCAGCCCCAGCATTTT
-	TRBV7-9	few	TRBJ1-2	CASSPDGYYGYTF	TGTGCCAGCAGCCCTGACGGGTACTATGGCTACACCTTC
TRBD2	TRBV7-8	many	TRBJ2-3	CASSSLAGGQPDTQYF	TGTGCCAGCAGCTCTCTCGCGGGGGGGCAACCAGATACGCAGTATTTT
TRBD1	TRBV19	many	TRBJ1-2	CASTLRDRTYYGYTF	TGTGCCAGTACCCTCCGGGACAGGACTTACTATGGCTACACCTTC
-	TRBV7-2	-	TRBJ2-7	CASSPAHEQYF	TGTGCCAGCAGCCCCGCTCACGAGCAGTACTTC
TRBD1	TRBV10-3	few	TRBJ1-6	CAISPGQGTSPLHF	TGTGCCATCAGTCCGGGACAGGGAACATCACCCCTCCACTTT
-	TRBV5-1	-	TRBJ2-3	CASSLGTGQLADTQYF	TGCGCCAGCAGCTTGGGGACCGGACAGTTAGCAGATACGCAGTATTTT
TRBD2	TRBV6-2/TRBV6-3	-	TRBJ2-1	CASSYSASGGLYNEQFF	TGTGCCAGCAGTTACTCGGCTAGCGGGGGCCTTTACAATGAGCAGTTCTTC
-	TRBV5-5	-	TRBJ1-4	CASSRLILSPTNEKLFF	TGTGCCAGCAGCCGATTAATTTTATCCCCAACTAATGAAAAACTGTTTTTT
-	TRBV20-1	-	TRBJ1-1	CSAGGGDEWKAFF	TGCAGTGCTGGAGGGGGGGACGAGTGGAAAGCTTTCTTT
-	TRBV20-1	-	TRBJ1-6	CSARATDYNSPLHF	TGCAGTGCTAGAGCGACAGACTATAATTCACCCCTCCACTTT
-	TRBV4-3	once	TRBJ2-2	CASSQLRDTGELFF	TGCGCCAGCAGCCAACTGAGGGACACCGGGGAGCTGTTTTTT
-	TRBV29-1	few	TRBJ2-3	CSVAEGSSTDTQYF	TGCAGCGTTGCGGAGGGCTCTAGCACAGATACGCAGTATTTT
TRBD2	TRBV9	few	TRBJ2-5	CASSVGTSLETQYF	TGTGCCAGCAGCGTGGGGACTAGCTTGGAGACCCAGTACTTC
-	TRBV7-6	few	TRBJ2-1	CASRSDLGSYNEQFF	TGTGCCAGCAGATCCGACCTGGGCTCCTACAATGAGCAGTTCTTC
-	TRBV11-2	-	TRBJ2-5	CASSRQSPTQYF	TGTGCCAGCAGCCGCCAAAGTCCGACCCAGTACTTC
-	TRBV3-1	-	TRBJ1-2	CASSQSSGGPMYGYTF	TGTGCCAGCAGCCAGAGTAGCGGGGGTCCTATGTATGGCTACACCTTC
-	TRBV12-3/TRBV12-4	few	TRBJ1-1	CASSLEASNTEAFF	TGTGCCAGCAGTTTAGAAGCAAGCAACACTGAAGCTTTCTTT
TRBD1	TRBV6-2/TRBV6-3	many	TRBJ2-4	CASSYRGQGPHGIQYF	TGTGCCAGCAGTTACCGGGGACAGGGCCCCCACGGCATTCAGTACTTC
-	TRBV4-3	few	TRBJ1-3	CASSQDSHDSSGNTIYF	TGCGCCAGCAGCCAAGATTCTCACGACAGCTCTGGAAACACCATATATTTT
-	TRBV6-1	few	TRBJ1-1	CASSELRNTEAFF	TGTGCCAGCAGTGAATTGAGGAACACTGAAGCTTTCTTT
-	TRBV6-2/TRBV6-3	-	TRBJ2-2	CASSYSTGLRANTGELFF	TGTGCCAGCAGTTACTCGACCGGGTTGAGAGCGAACACCGGGGAGCTGTTTTTT
-	TRBV11-2	-	TRBJ2-3	CASSLSPRQIVTDTQYF	TGTGCCAGCAGCCTTTCCCCTAGACAGATAGTCACAGATACGCAGTATTTT
-	TRBV6-5	-	TRBJ1-6	CASSYSSQRNSPLHF	TGTGCCAGCAGTTACTCGAGTCAGAGGAATTCACCCCTCCACTTT
-	TRBV6-6	-	TRBJ2-7	CASSSDQGFHEQYF	TGTGCCAGCAGCTCCGATCAGGGGTTCCACGAGCAGTACTTC